Listed here is a single T cell receptor (beta chain). This CDR3 has 13 residues. Germline V gene lookup returns CDR1 LNHNV and CDR2 YYDKDF (reference sequence). V trimming: 8 bases; J trimming: 4 bases; junction bases outside the gene matches: 4. As handled by the study authors: Reference gene primer amplification gave estimated nucleated cell counts. The assay was immunoSEQ multiplex PCR, and TCRdb's table has in-frame clones only and misses some. That table is the source of V, J and clone size, and D and trimming were worked out from the DNA. This table holds about 380,000 clones, about four fifths found once. This specimen belongs to a study of blood T cell repertoires in COVID-19. Study-wide context: Samples representing acute and convalescent COVID-19 were sourced from the United States, Italy and Spain. From T cells, B-cell-depleted T cells, or PBMCs came the material, which was cDNA or gDNA.

The genes are TRBV15 and TRBJ1-5, with TRBD1 matching over 8 bases. The sequencing input was peripheral blood. The clonotype was recovered from a human donor with acute or convalescent COVID-19. The donor label of this sample is uncertain. CDR3 DNA sequence: TGTGCCACCCGCAACAGGGGGAATCAGCCCCAGCATTTT. This sequence encodes CATRNRGNQPQHF.